These 22 T cell receptor beta chains originate from one sample sequenced in a study of beta chain features in type 1 diabetes. Expressed TCRB transcripts were sequenced because the isolated RNA had all been reverse transcribed beforehand. Generated by immunoSEQ multiplex PCR, the TCRdb table keeps only in-frame clones and is missing some. Among under 250,000 clones listed, less than 35% were seen once. Sequencing input: central memory CD4+ T cells from blood. These receptors came from a man aged 30-40 years in good health.

This clone was counted a few times. The rearrangement links TRBV6-4 to TRBJ1-6; D is unresolved. The germline V and J ends were trimmed by 3 bases and 9 bases, with 12 bases remaining between them. The CDR3 consists of 14 residues. Germline V gene data show CDR1 as MRHNA and CDR2 as SNTAGT. The CDR3 loop is CASSESRGGSPLHF. CDR3 DNA: TGTGCCAGCAGTGAATCGCGGGGAGGTTCACCCCTCCACTTT.

V usage is TRBV9 and J usage is TRBJ2-7; no definite D call. Trimming removed 0 bases at V and 4 bases at J, with 11 bases between. Germline V gene lookup returns CDR1 SGDLS and CDR2 YYNGEE. This CDR3 is 14 amino acids long. The CDR3 sequence: CASSVGVGVYEQYF. The CDR3 DNA reads TGTGCCAGCAGCGTAGGGGTTGGGGTTTACGAGCAGTACTTC.

The J gene is TRBJ2-1, the V gene TRBV9; D is unclear. CDR3 size: 12 residues. V was cut by 3 bases and J by 12 bases, with 13 bases left in between. Germline assignment: CDR1 SGDLS and CDR2 YYNGEE. This CDR3 reads CASSASEARQFF. For the CDR3, the DNA is TGTGCCAGCAGCGCCTCAGAGGCCCGGCAGTTCTTC.

The chain uses TRBV6-1 and TRBJ2-7, with D perhaps TRBD2 (5 bases). V lost 0 bases, J lost 7 bases, and 13 bases lay in between. The CDR3 length is 14 residues. From germline, CDR1 is MNHNS and CDR2 SASEGT. The DNA of the CDR3 is TGTGCCAGCAGTGAAGCTTACCATTCGGGGGAGCAGTACTTC. Translation: CASSEAYHSGEQYF.

This clone showed up just a few times. The V gene is TRBV28, the J gene TRBJ2-1, with a tentative D call TRBD1 (6 bases). This CDR3 is built from 15 residues. Trimming cost V 7 bases and J 3 bases, with 16 bases left between them. The V gene's germline CDR1 is MDHEN and CDR2 SYDVKM. CDR3: CASTGPGTLYNEQFF. The DNA of the CDR3 is TGTGCCAGCACCGGCCCCGGGACACTCTACAATGAGCAGTTCTTC.

This chain joins TRBV5-1 and TRBJ2-4, with D perhaps matching TRBD1 (5 bases). V was shortened by 4 bases and J by 6 bases, with 14 bases between the two germline ends. This CDR3 is built from 14 residues. Germline V CDR1 and CDR2: SGHRS, YFSETQ. The CDR3: CASSPTVQGNIQYF. CDR3 sequence (DNA): TGCGCCAGCAGCCCGACAGTCCAGGGAAACATTCAGTACTTC.

Only a few counts were recorded for this clone. The chain has TRBV18 and TRBJ2-1; 14 bases map to TRBD2. Germline V gene lookup returns CDR1 KGHSH and CDR2 LQKENI. With 0 bases clipped from V and 10 bases from J, the junction kept 5 bases outside the gene matches. The CDR3 is made up of 16 amino acids. CDR3 sequence reads: CASSPPGTSGRGEQFF. Here the CDR3 DNA reads TGTGCCAGCTCACCACCGGGGACTAGCGGGAGAGGAGAGCAGTTCTTC.

The CDR3 loop is CASSSTLGSTDTQYF. CDR3 nucleotides: TGTGCCAGCAGCTCTACTCTAGGGAGCACAGATACGCAGTATTTT. V usage is TRBV11-2 and J usage is TRBJ2-3; no clear D gene. CDR1 is SGHAT, CDR2 FQNNGV, per germline. This CDR3 has 15 amino acids. V was pared by 4 bases and J by 0 bases, with 11 bases between.

The chain links TRBV7-7 to TRBJ2-1; 8 bases map to TRBD1. Per germline, CDR1 SSHAT and CDR2 FNYEAQ (reference sequence). Trimming removed 5 bases from V and 7 bases from J; junction bases left unmatched: 7. This CDR3 is 14 amino acids long. The CDR3 DNA sequence: TGTGCCAGCAGCCCGGACAGGGTCTCGAATGAGCAGTTCTTC. This translates into CASSPDRVSNEQFF. The variable domain in full, completed from reference TRBV7-7 and TRBJ2-1, reads GAGVSQSPRYKVTKRGQDVTLRCDPISSHATLYWYQQALGQGPEFLTYFNYEAQPDKSGLPSDRFSAERPEGSISTLTIQRTEQRDSAMYRCASSPDRVSNEQFFGPGTRLTVL.

V and J are TRBV9 and TRBJ2-6, with no clear D. Trimming shortened V by 9 bases and J by 0 bases, and 16 bases separated the two germline ends. The V gene's germline CDR1 is SGDLS and CDR2 YYNGEE. The CDR3 has 16 residues. The CDR3 spells CATTDGPSSGANVLTF. DNA for the CDR3: TGTGCCACAACCGACGGTCCGAGCTCTGGGGCCAACGTCCTGACTTTC.

The chain joins TRBV11-2 to TRBJ2-7; D might be TRBD2 (5 bases). The CDR3 totals 13 residues. Deletions cut 8 bases from V and 4 bases from J, with 15 bases between. Germline-derived CDR1 and CDR2 are SGHAT and FQNNGV. This CDR3 is CASAPSGVYEQYF. In DNA, the CDR3 is TGTGCCAGCGCCCCCAGCGGCGTTTACGAGCAGTACTTC.

The table lists this clone with a few counts. CDR3 sequence reads: CATSKDLTPSQYF. In nucleotides, the CDR3 is TGTGCCACCAGCAAGGATTTAACCCCTTCCCAGTACTTC. The chain carries TRBV15 and TRBJ2-7; D ambiguous. Trimming stripped 4 bases from V and 10 bases from J, with 17 bases between. Germline V gene lookup returns CDR1 LNHNV and CDR2 YYDKDF (reference sequence). The CDR3 loop spans 13 amino acids.

This chain joins TRBV7-4 and TRBJ2-7, with 9 bases aligning to TRBD1. The trim removed 2 bases at V and 3 bases at J, leaving 5 bases unmatched. The CDR3 loop spans 15 amino acids. Germline V CDR1 and CDR2: SGHVT, SQSDAQ. CDR3 sequence (DNA): TGTGCCAGCAGCTTAAAGGGACAGGGTTTCTACGAGCAGTACTTC. Amino acids: CASSLKGQGFYEQYF.

This clone was seen a few times. V and J are TRBV14 and TRBJ1-5; the D is unclear. The CDR3 has 18 amino acids. V dropped 1 base and J dropped 2 bases, with 18 bases sitting between them. Germline lookup yields CDR1 SGHDN and CDR2 FVKESK. CDR3 amino acids: CASSQVSPSFQGNQPQHF. Here the CDR3 DNA reads TGTGCCAGCAGCCAAGTCAGTCCGTCTTTCCAAGGCAATCAGCCCCAGCATTTT. Looking up the rest from reference TRBV14 and TRBJ1-5 gives the full variable domain: EAGVTQFPSHSVIEKGQTVTLRCDPISGHDNLYWYRRVMGKEIKFLLHFVKESKQDESGMPNNRFLAERTGGTYSTLKVQPAELEDSGVYFCASSQVSPSFQGNQPQHFGDGTRLSIL.

The V and J genes are TRBV28 and TRBJ2-7; D is unclear. From germline, CDR1 is MDHEN and CDR2 SYDVKM. V gave up 4 bases and J gave up 3 bases, with 10 bases separating them. The CDR3 runs to 13 residues. The CDR3: CASSSTPGYEQYF. As DNA, the CDR3 is TGTGCCAGCAGTTCGACTCCGGGCTACGAGCAGTACTTC.

The chain recombines TRBV30 with TRBJ2-7, with D perhaps TRBD1 (5 bases). CDR1 is GTSNPN and CDR2 is SVGIG in the germline V gene (reference sequence). The CDR3 has 14 residues. Trimming took 3 bases from V and 5 from J, leaving 17 bases between them. CDR3 in DNA: TGTGCCTGGAGACGACAGTCCCCTTTAAACGAGCAGTACTTC. Translated, it gives CAWRRQSPLNEQYF.

This clone has more than one count but fewer than ten. The chain recombines TRBV4-2 with TRBJ1-3; 8 bases match TRBD1. Germline CDR1 is LGHNA and CDR2 is YNFKEQ. J gave up 2 bases and V 4 bases, and 4 bases lay outside the gene matches. The CDR3 spans 15 residues. The CDR3 nucleotides read TGTGCCAGCAGCCGAGACAGGGGAACTGGAAACACCATATATTTT. Its protein is CASSRDRGTGNTIYF.

The V gene is TRBV7-7, the J gene TRBJ2-5; D possibly corresponds to TRBD1 (7 bases). Trimming removed 6 bases from V and 4 bases from J, with 15 bases in between. This CDR3 contains 14 residues. The germline CDR1 and CDR2 sequences are SSHAT and FNYEAQ (reference sequence). CDR3 residues: CASSKGGGVETQYF. The CDR3 region has the DNA TGTGCCAGCAGTAAAGGGGGCGGGGTAGAGACCCAGTACTTC.

The chain links TRBV7-2 to TRBJ1-5, with 7 nucleotides matching TRBD1. V shed 5 bases and J 1 base; nucleotides not matched to a gene: 5. Germline CDR1 is SGHTA and CDR2 is FQGNSA. CDR3 size: 15 residues. The CDR3 DNA reads TGTGCCAGCAGCCCTCGGACAGGAAGCAATCAGCCCCAGCATTTT. As protein: CASSPRTGSNQPQHF.

This rearrangement joins TRBV2 to TRBJ2-7; the D is unclear. Germline assignment: CDR1 SNHLY and CDR2 FYNNEI. The CDR3 sequence is 13 residues long. Trimming removed 7 bases at V and 6 bases at J, with 16 bases between. DNA for the CDR3: TGTGCCAGCATGAGGATTCAGTCGCGCGAGCAGTACTTC. Its translation: CASMRIQSREQYF.

This clone has just a few counts. The J gene is TRBJ1-1, the V gene TRBV15; D not resolved. Germline-derived CDR1 and CDR2 are LNHNV and YYDKDF (reference sequence). The CDR3 has 14 amino acids. V was pared by 0 bases and J by 3 bases, with 8 bases between. The CDR3 coding sequence is TGTGCCACCAGCAGAGATCCCACGGACACTGAAGCTTTCTTT. Its translation is CATSRDPTDTEAFF.

This chain links TRBV20-1 with TRBJ2-1; D gene unclear. V was trimmed by 6 bases and J by 12 bases, leaving 15 bases between them. CDR3 size: 11 residues. Germline values: CDR1 DFQATT, CDR2 SNEGSKA (reference sequence). The CDR3 sequence is CSAVNRMGQFF. In DNA, the CDR3 is TGCAGTGCGGTAAACCGGATGGGGCAGTTCTTC.